This T cell receptor (beta chain) was sequenced in a study of identical twins. Study-wide points: Cord blood beta clonotypes that were abundant carried fewer insertions, and memory repertoires showed no such trend. The study based its conclusions on cross-sectional statistical analysis and did not follow the same donors.

Template switching added a universal primer site, and cDNA bore unique molecular identifiers. One entry per CDR3 protein results from TCRdb running MiXCR on the 5' RACE reads. The table has 1.5 million to 2 million distinct CDR3 sequences, more than 30% seen once. Healthy Caucasians alone served as donors. The CDR3 extends over 14 amino acids. This clonotype has only a few counts. Its antigen remains unidentified. The junction does not match germline at one end; this may be a read error. The chain is built from TRBV12-3 or TRBV12-4 and TRBJ1-1, with 7 bases that match TRBD1. The clonotype originates from a newborn girl in good health. What was sequenced was cord blood. CDR3 in amino acids: CASSLRTGRAEAFF. Here the CDR3 DNA reads TGTGCCAGCAGTTTACGGACAGGACGAGCTGAGGCTTTCTTT.